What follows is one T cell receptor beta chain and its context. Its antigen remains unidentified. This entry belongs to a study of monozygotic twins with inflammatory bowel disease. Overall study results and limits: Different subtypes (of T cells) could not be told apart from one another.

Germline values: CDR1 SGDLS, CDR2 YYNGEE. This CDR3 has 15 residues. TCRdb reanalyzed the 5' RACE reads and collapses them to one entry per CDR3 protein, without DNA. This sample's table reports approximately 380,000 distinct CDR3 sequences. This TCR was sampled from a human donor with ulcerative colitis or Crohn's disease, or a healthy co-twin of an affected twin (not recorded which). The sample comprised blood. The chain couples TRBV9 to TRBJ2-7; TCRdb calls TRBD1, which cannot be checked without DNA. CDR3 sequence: CASSARTGSVYEQYF.